The 24 T cell receptor beta chains below were found in one sample sequenced in a study of Ad26.COV2.S vaccination and SARS-CoV-2 variants. The treatment was: 15 to 20 received Ad26.COV2.S at low or high dose, single or two shots; 5 received placebo; per-sample allocation not given. Sampling was done on day 63 after the first vaccine or placebo injection. Generated by immunoSEQ multiplex PCR, the TCRdb table keeps only in-frame clones and is missing some. The repertoire holds a few hundred thousand clones, with 89% as singletons. The input for sequencing was peripheral blood, taken in a trial of Ad26.COV2.S vaccine versus placebo. All receptors derive from a person between 18 and 65 years old who received the Ad26.COV2.S COVID-19 vaccine or a placebo.

The rearrangement links TRBV28 to TRBJ2-2, with 7 bases aligning to TRBD2. From germline, CDR1 is MDHEN and CDR2 SYDVKM. The V and J ends lost 6 bases and 1 base, in that order; junction bases with no gene match: 8. The CDR3 contains 16 residues. CDR3 loop: CASRNWRERNTGELFF. The CDR3 DNA is TGTGCCAGCAGGAACTGGCGGGAGAGGAACACCGGGGAGCTGTTTTTT.

This chain joins TRBV18 and TRBJ1-2; 8 bases agree with TRBD1. V was clipped by 3 bases and J by 4 bases; unmatched bases: 1. CDR1 and CDR2 from the germline V gene are KGHSH and LQKENI. There are 13 residues in the CDR3. The CDR3 DNA follows: TGTGCCAGCTCACCGGGACAGGTCTATGGCTACACCTTC. This encodes CASSPGQVYGYTF.

The genes are TRBV30 and TRBJ1-5; D unresolved. The CDR3 extends over 13 amino acids. Germline lookup yields CDR1 GTSNPN and CDR2 SVGIG (reference sequence). V dropped 2 bases and J dropped 7 bases, with 12 bases sitting between them. The CDR3: CAWSIDGNQPQHF. The CDR3, as DNA: TGTGCCTGGAGTATCGACGGGAACCAGCCCCAGCATTTT.

The chain combines TRBV2 with TRBJ1-4; 9 bases are shared with TRBD1. The trim removed 6 bases at V and 3 bases at J, leaving 5 bases unmatched. Germline-derived CDR1 and CDR2 are SNHLY and FYNNEI. This CDR3 spans 15 amino acids. In DNA, the CDR3 is TGTGCCAGCAGACCCGGGACAGGGTCTAATGAAAAACTGTTTTTT. Translated: CASRPGTGSNEKLFF.

The rearrangement joins TRBV15 to TRBJ1-5; TRBD1 might be the D (5 bases). This CDR3 comprises 15 residues. Germline loops: CDR1 LNHNV, CDR2 YYDKDF (reference sequence). Trimming removed 0 bases from V and 7 bases from J, with 13 bases in between. In DNA form, the CDR3 reads TGTGCCACCAGCAGAGAGAAGGAGGGGAGGCAGCCCCAGCATTTT. Its translation: CATSREKEGRQPQHF.

This sequence joins TRBV7-9 and TRBJ2-1, with TRBD2 as a possible D gene (6 bases). Germline V gene sequence: CDR1 SEHNR, CDR2 FQNEAQ (reference sequence). V lost 8 bases, J lost 3 bases, and 14 bases lay in between. The CDR3 has 14 amino acids. DNA of the CDR3: TGTGCCAGCTATAGCGGAAAGATCTACAATGAGCAGTTCTTC. This gives the protein CASYSGKIYNEQFF.

The chain has TRBV6-1 and TRBJ1-6; 9 bases agree with TRBD1. The CDR3 is 17 residues long. The trim removed 0 bases at V and 6 bases at J, leaving 6 bases unmatched. Germline-derived CDR1 and CDR2 are MNHNS and SASEGT. The CDR3 is CASSEAFGQGSNSPLHF. The CDR3 coding sequence is TGTGCCAGCAGTGAAGCCTTCGGACAGGGGAGTAATTCACCCCTCCACTTT.

This clone showed up just once. The gene calls are TRBV11-2 and TRBJ2-1, with 8 bases that match TRBD2. Germline V gives CDR1 SGHAT, CDR2 FQNNGV. The CDR3 totals 16 residues. V trimming: 1 base; J trimming: 2 bases; junction bases outside the gene matches: 4. The CDR3 loop reads CASSLAGLGTYNEQFF. In DNA form, the CDR3 reads TGTGCCAGCAGCTTAGCGGGACTAGGGACCTACAATGAGCAGTTCTTC.

The chain carries TRBV6-2 or TRBV6-3 and TRBJ2-5; a weak D match, TRBD1 (6 bases). Trimming removed 2 bases from V and 4 bases from J, with 14 bases in between. Germline CDR1 and CDR2: MNHEY and SVGEGT. This CDR3 is 15 amino acids long. The CDR3 sequence: CASSYPRGGIETQYF. The CDR3 DNA follows: TGTGCCAGCAGTTACCCCAGGGGTGGGATAGAGACCCAGTACTTC.

The chain has TRBV28 and TRBJ1-2; D perhaps matches TRBD1 (5 bases). Germline V CDR1 and CDR2: MDHEN, SYDVKM. The length of the CDR3 is 14 residues. V lost 7 bases, J lost 5 bases, and 17 bases lay in between. The CDR3, as DNA: TGTGCCAGCACCCCCCTAGGGTGGGGGTATGGCTACACCTTC. Amino acid sequence: CASTPLGWGYGYTF.

V is TRBV5-4 and J is TRBJ2-1, with a tentative D call TRBD1 (7 bases). The CDR3 has 16 residues. Trimming stripped 3 bases from V and 8 bases from J, with 21 bases between. Germline V gene lookup returns CDR1 SGHNT and CDR2 YYREEE (reference sequence). The CDR3 spells CASSSFHQGGGDEQFF. The CDR3 nucleotides read TGTGCCAGCAGCTCATTTCATCAGGGGGGCGGCGATGAGCAGTTCTTC.

The chain couples TRBV28 to TRBJ1-5; D unclear. This CDR3 spans 13 amino acids. The V gene lost 7 bases and the J gene lost 5 bases, with 12 bases spanning the gap. Germline V gene lookup returns CDR1 MDHEN and CDR2 SYDVKM. CDR3 coding DNA: TGTGCCAGCATCCGGGGTCCCCATCAGCCCCAGCATTTT. Translation: CASIRGPHQPQHF.

In nucleotides, the CDR3 is TGTGCCAGTAGTTGGCTCGGCGGAGGAAACACCATATATTTT. Protein: CASSWLGGGNTIYF. The V gene is TRBV19, the J gene TRBJ1-3; D not resolved. V lost 5 bases and J 4 bases, leaving 12 bases between the germline ends. Per germline, CDR1 LNHDA and CDR2 SQIVND (reference sequence). The CDR3 has 14 residues.

V gene TRBV7-6 combines with J gene TRBJ2-3; D not resolved. The V gene lost 4 bases and the J gene lost 4 bases, with 6 bases spanning the gap. The germline V gene encodes CDR1 SGHVS and CDR2 FNYEAQ. The CDR3 totals 12 residues. The CDR3, as DNA: TGTGCCAGCAGCTCCTCCGCAGATACGCAGTATTTT. Its protein product is CASSSSADTQYF.

V gene TRBV24-1 combines with J gene TRBJ1-2; TRBD1 is a possible D gene (6 bases). The CDR3 runs 14 residues. In germline, CDR1 is KGHDR, CDR2 SFDVKD. V dropped 3 bases and J dropped 4 bases, with 11 bases sitting between them. CDR3 DNA: TGTGCCACCAGTGATCAGGGGCAGAGCTATGGCTACACCTTC. This encodes CATSDQGQSYGYTF.

The CDR3, as DNA: TGTGCCAGCAGACCTGACGGGAGGACTGAAGCTTTCTTT. The encoded protein is CASRPDGRTEAFF. The J gene is TRBJ1-1, the V gene TRBV2; D is undetermined. Deletions cut 6 bases from V and 5 bases from J, with 13 bases between. The CDR3 length is 13 residues. Germline CDR1 is SNHLY and CDR2 is FYNNEI.

J is TRBJ1-4 and V is TRBV5-8; TRBD1 might be the D (6 bases). Deletions cut 4 bases from V and 6 bases from J, with 16 bases between. This CDR3 has 15 amino acids. Germline CDR1 SGHTS, CDR2 YDEGEE. CDR3 loop: CASSPRQAPDEKLFF. The CDR3, as DNA: TGTGCCAGCAGCCCGCGACAGGCGCCGGATGAAAAACTGTTTTTT. Together with reference TRBV5-8 and TRBJ1-4, the CDR3 gives the full variable domain: EAGVTQSPTHLIKTRGQQATLRCSPISGHTSVYWYQQALGLGLQFLLWYDEGEERNRGNFPPRFSGRQFPNYSSELNVNALELEDSALYLCASSPRQAPDEKLFFGSGTQLSVL.

The rearrangement uses TRBV5-4 and TRBJ2-5; either TRBD1 or TRBD2 may supply D (5 bases each). The V gene lost 0 bases and the J gene lost 7 bases, with 13 bases spanning the gap. The germline gives CDR1 SGHNT, CDR2 YYREEE (reference sequence). The CDR3 spans 14 residues. CDR3 in DNA: TGTGCCAGCAGCTTGGGTGGGGCCGAGGGGACCCAGTACTTC. Its translation: CASSLGGAEGTQYF. The full variable domain, its missing parts supplied by reference TRBV5-4 and TRBJ2-5, is ETGVTQSPTHLIKTRGQQVTLRCSSQSGHNTVSWYQQALGQGPQFIFQYYREEENGRGNFPPRFSGLQFPNYSSELNVNALELDDSALYLCASSLGGAEGTQYFGPGTRLLVL.

V usage is TRBV4-1 and J usage is TRBJ1-5; TRBD1 is a possible D gene (5 bases). V was cut by 3 bases and J by 5 bases, with 8 bases left in between. Germline V CDR1 and CDR2: MGHRA, YSYEKL. The CDR3 covers 13 residues. The CDR3 nucleotides read TGCGCCAGCAGCCAGGGCAGGGATCAGCCCCAGCATTTT. This sequence encodes CASSQGRDQPQHF.

The chain uses TRBV10-3 and TRBJ1-2; tentatively, D is TRBD1 (5 bases). Germline V gene data show CDR1 as ENHRY and CDR2 as SYGVKD. The CDR3 extends over 15 amino acids. V gave up 3 bases and J gave up 6 bases, with 17 bases separating them. CDR3 nucleotide sequence: TGTGCCATCAGTGACTCCCTGGGCAGGGACGATGGCTACACCTTC. Amino acid sequence: CAISDSLGRDDGYTF.

The chain links TRBV9 to TRBJ2-1; TRBD2 agrees at 11 bases. CDR3 length: 15 amino acids. CDR1 is SGDLS, CDR2 YYNGEE, per germline. With 3 bases clipped from V and 10 bases from J, the junction kept 9 bases outside the gene matches. DNA of the CDR3: TGTGCCAGCAGCGCGAGACTAGCGGGAAGGGGCGAGCAGTTCTTC. This sequence encodes CASSARLAGRGEQFF.

The CDR3 loop reads CASSLKQAEAFF. As DNA, the CDR3 is TGTGCCAGCAGCTTGAAACAGGCTGAAGCTTTCTTT. The chain carries TRBV11-3 and TRBJ1-1, with D possibly being TRBD1 (5 bases). The V gene's germline CDR1 is SGHNT and CDR2 YENEEA. Trimming pared 3 bases from V and 6 bases from J, leaving 8 bases between. This CDR3 region has 12 residues.

The chain couples TRBV5-8 to TRBJ2-5; TRBD2 aligns across 8 bases. CDR3 size: 16 residues. The germline V gene encodes CDR1 SGHTS and CDR2 YDEGEE. The junction had 12 bases not matched to a gene; V was cut back by 6 bases and J by 2 bases. CDR3 DNA: TGTGCCAGCACCATAAGGAGGGTAGCGGGACAAGAGACCCAGTACTTC. It translates to CASTIRRVAGQETQYF.

The V and J genes are TRBV20-1 and TRBJ1-1, with D possibly matching TRBD1 (6 bases). This CDR3 has 11 amino acids. Germline CDR1 is DFQATT and CDR2 is SNEGSKA (reference sequence). The V gene lost 2 bases and the J gene lost 8 bases, with 9 bases spanning the gap. CDR3 DNA: TGCAGTGCTAGACCAGGACAGGAAGCTTTCTTT. Translated, it gives CSARPGQEAFF.